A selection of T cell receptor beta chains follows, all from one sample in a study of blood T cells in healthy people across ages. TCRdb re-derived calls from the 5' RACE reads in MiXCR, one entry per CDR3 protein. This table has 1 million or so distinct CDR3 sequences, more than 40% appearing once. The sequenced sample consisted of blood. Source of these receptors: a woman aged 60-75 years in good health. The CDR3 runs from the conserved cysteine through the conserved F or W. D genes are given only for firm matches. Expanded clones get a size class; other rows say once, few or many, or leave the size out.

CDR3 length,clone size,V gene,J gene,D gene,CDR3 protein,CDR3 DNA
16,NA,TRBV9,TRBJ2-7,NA,CASSARSGTGTYEQYF,TGTGCCAGCAGCGCACGATCCGGGACCGGGACCTACGAGCAGTACTTC
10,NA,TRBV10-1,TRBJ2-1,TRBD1,CATDRNEQFF,TGCGCCACGGACAGGAATGAGCAGTTCTTC
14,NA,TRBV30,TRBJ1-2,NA,CAWSVRGKGYGYTF,TGTGCCTGGAGTGTACGTGGGAAAGGCTATGGCTACACCTTC
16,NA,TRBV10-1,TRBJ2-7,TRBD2,CASSVRREAIYNEQYF,TGCGCCAGCAGTGTTAGGCGGGAGGCGATCTACAATGAGCAGTACTTC
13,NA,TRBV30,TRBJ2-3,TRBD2,CAWRRGEADTQYF,TGTGCCTGGAGACGGGGGGAAGCAGATACGCAGTATTTT
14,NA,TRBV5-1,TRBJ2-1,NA,CASSLTGLDNEQFF,TGCGCCAGCAGCTTAACAGGACTGGACAATGAGCAGTTCTTC
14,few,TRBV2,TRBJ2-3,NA,CASIRGTIADTQYF,TGTGCCAGCATTCGGGGTACTATCGCGGATACGCAGTATTTT
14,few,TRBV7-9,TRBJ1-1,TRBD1,CASSPTGGNTEAFF,TGTGCCAGCAGTCCTACAGGGGGAAACACTGAAGCTTTCTTT
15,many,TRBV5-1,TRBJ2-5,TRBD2,CASSLASGSGETQYF,TGCGCCAGCAGCTTGGCTAGCGGGAGTGGAGAGACCCAGTACTTC
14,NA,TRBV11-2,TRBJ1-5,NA,CASSLDWGNQPQHF,TGTGCCAGCAGCTTGGATTGGGGCAATCAGCCCCAGCATTTT
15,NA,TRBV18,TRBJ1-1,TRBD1,CASSRDREWRTEAFF,TGTGCCAGCTCCCGTGACAGGGAATGGAGGACTGAAGCTTTCTTT
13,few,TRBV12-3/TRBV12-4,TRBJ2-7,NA,CASSSAQNYEQYF,TGTGCCAGCAGTTCCGCCCAAAACTACGAGCAGTACTTC
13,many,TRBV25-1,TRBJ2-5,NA,CASSEAGVETQYF,TGTGCCAGCAGTGAGGCAGGGGTGGAGACCCAGTACTTC
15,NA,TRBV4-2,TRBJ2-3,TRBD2,CASSQASGSTDTQYF,TGTGCCAGCAGCCAAGCTAGCGGGAGCACAGATACGCAGTATTTT
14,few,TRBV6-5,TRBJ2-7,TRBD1,CASSYPDRYYEQYF,TGTGCCAGCAGTTACCCGGACAGGTACTACGAGCAGTACTTC
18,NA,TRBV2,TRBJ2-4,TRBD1,CASSDSSWTGAVIGEQYF,TGTGCCAGCAGTGACAGTTCCTGGACAGGGGCCGTAATTGGTGAGCAGTACTTC
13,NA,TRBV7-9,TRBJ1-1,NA,CASSYDLNTEAFF,TGTGCCAGCAGCTACGACTTGAACACTGAAGCTTTCTTT
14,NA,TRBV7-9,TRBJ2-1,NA,CASTPGASYNEQFF,TGTGCCAGCACCCCGGGCGCTTCCTACAATGAGCAGTTCTTC
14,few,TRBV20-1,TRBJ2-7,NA,CSARRADKTYEQYF,TGCAGTGCTAGAAGGGCAGACAAAACCTACGAGCAGTACTTC
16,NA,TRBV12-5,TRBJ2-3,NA,CASGQQGRGASDTQYF,TGTGCTAGCGGACAGCAAGGGAGGGGAGCGTCAGATACGCAGTATTTT
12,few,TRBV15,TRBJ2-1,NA,CATSRDRAKQFF,TGTGCCACCAGCAGAGATCGGGCAAAGCAGTTCTTC
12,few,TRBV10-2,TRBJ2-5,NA,CASGLAQETQYF,TGCGCCAGCGGTCTGGCCCAAGAGACCCAGTACTTC
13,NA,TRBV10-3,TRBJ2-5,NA,CAITGHGPWEQYF,TGTGCCATCACCGGACATGGCCCATGGGAGCAGTACTTC
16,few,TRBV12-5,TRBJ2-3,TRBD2,CASGPYIAGSTDTQYF,TGTGCTAGTGGCCCTTATATAGCGGGAAGCACAGATACGCAGTATTTT
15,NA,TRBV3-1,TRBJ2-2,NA,CASSPRRDSSGELFF,TGTGCCAGCAGCCCGAGGAGGGACTCCTCCGGGGAGCTGTTTTTT
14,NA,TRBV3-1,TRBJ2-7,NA,CASSQGRVSYEQYF,TGTGCCAGCAGCCAAGGGCGGGTCTCCTACGAGCAGTACTTC
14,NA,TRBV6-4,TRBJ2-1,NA,CASSDGTNYNEQFF,TGTGCCAGCAGTGACGGGACCAACTACAATGAGCAGTTCTTC
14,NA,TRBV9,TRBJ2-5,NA,CASSVAGLGETQYF,TGTGCCAGCAGCGTAGCTGGGCTAGGGGAGACCCAGTACTTC
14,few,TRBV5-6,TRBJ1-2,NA,CASSAATDPYGYTF,TGTGCCAGCAGCGCCGCGACAGACCCCTATGGCTACACCTTC
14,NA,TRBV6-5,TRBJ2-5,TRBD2,CASSYAGGRETQYF,TGTGCCAGCAGTTATGCGGGAGGGCGAGAGACCCAGTACTTC
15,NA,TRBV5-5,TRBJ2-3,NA,CASVSGSGFTDTQYF,TGTGCCAGCGTATCCGGCTCTGGTTTCACAGATACGCAGTATTTT
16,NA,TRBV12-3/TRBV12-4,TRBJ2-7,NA,CASSTSPGTGNYEQYF,TGTGCCAGCAGTACTAGCCCCGGGACTGGCAACTACGAGCAGTACTTC
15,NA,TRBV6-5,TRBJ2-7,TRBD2,CASSYGLAVYNEQYF,TGTGCCAGCAGTTACGGACTAGCGGTGTACAATGAGCAGTACTTC
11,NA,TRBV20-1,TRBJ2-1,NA,CSARAHNEQFF,TGCAGTGCTAGAGCCCACAATGAGCAGTTCTTC
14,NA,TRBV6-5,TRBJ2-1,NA,CASSRTGTVNEQFF,TGTGCCAGCAGTAGAACCGGGACGGTCAATGAGCAGTTCTTC
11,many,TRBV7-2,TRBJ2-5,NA,CASSLKATQYF,TGTGCCAGCAGCTTAAAGGCGACCCAGTACTTC
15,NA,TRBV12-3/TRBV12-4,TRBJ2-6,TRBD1,CASKMTGPGANVLTF,TGTGCCAGCAAGATGACAGGGCCCGGGGCCAACGTCCTGACTTTC
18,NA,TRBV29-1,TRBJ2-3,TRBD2,CSVAGLAGGRAGTDTQYF,TGCAGCGTAGCGGGACTAGCGGGAGGGCGCGCTGGCACAGATACGCAGTATTTT
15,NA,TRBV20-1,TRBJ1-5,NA,CSARVAGKDNQPQHF,TGCAGTGCTAGAGTAGCGGGGAAAGACAATCAGCCCCAGCATTTT
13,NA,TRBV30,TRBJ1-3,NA,CACEHHSGNTIYF,TGTGCCTGCGAGCATCACTCTGGAAACACCATATATTTT
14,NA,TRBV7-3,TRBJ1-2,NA,CASSPGVGAGGYTF,TGTGCCAGCAGCCCCGGAGTAGGGGCCGGTGGCTACACCTTC
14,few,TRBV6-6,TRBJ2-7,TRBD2,CASTPSGSIYEQYF,TGTGCCAGCACCCCTAGCGGGAGTATCTACGAGCAGTACTTC
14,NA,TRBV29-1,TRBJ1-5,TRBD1,CSVVWQGGDQPQHF,TGCAGCGTTGTTTGGCAGGGGGGTGATCAGCCCCAGCATTTT
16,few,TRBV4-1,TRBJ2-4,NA,CASSHAETLAKNIQYF,TGCGCCAGCAGCCACGCCGAAACCTTAGCCAAAAACATTCAGTACTTC
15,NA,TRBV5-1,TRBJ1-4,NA,CASSLVGQSSEKLFF,TGCGCCAGCAGCTTGGTGGGACAATCTTCTGAAAAACTGTTTTTT
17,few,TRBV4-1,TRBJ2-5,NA,CASSQEGVGGLRETQYF,TGCGCCAGCAGCCAAGAGGGGGTTGGGGGGTTGCGGGAGACCCAGTACTTC